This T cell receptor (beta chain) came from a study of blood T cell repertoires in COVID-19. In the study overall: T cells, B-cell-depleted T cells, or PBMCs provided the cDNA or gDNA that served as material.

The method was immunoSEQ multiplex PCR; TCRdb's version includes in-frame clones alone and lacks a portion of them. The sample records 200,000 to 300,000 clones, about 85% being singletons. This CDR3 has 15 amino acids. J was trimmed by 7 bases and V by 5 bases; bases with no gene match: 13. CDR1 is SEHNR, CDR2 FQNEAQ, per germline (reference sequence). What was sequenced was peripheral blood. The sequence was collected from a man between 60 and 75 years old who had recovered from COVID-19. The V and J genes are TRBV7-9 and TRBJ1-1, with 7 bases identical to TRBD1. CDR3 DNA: TGTGCCAGCAGCCCCCGGACAGGTTATGCGGTTGAAGCTTTCTTT. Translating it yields CASSPRTGYAVEAFF. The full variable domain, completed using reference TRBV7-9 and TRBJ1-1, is DTGVSQNPRHKITKRGQNVTFRCDPISEHNRLYWYRQTLGQGPEFLTYFQNEAQLEKSRLLSDRFSAERPKGSFSTLEIQRTEQGDSAMYLCASSPRTGYAVEAFFGQGTRLTVV.